This T cell receptor (beta chain) was sequenced in a study of response to subunit inactivated influenza vaccine. This clonotype came up a few times. The antigen remains unidentified. Study outcomes and limitations: Authors suggested each seasonal influenza vaccination recruits few new T cells.

Germline CDR1 reads KGHSH; CDR2 reads LQKENI. Trimming cost V 8 bases and J 4 bases, with 11 bases left between them. This CDR3 has 13 residues. TCRdb re-called the RT-PCR reads with MiXCR, one entry per CDR3 protein. The sample records hundreds of thousands of distinct CDR3 sequences, approximately 15% being singletons. The TCR was taken from a man in his fifties or sixties who received an inactivated influenza vaccine. This chain uses TRBV18 with TRBJ2-2; perhaps TRBD1 as D (5 bases). Sequenced material: PBMCs from blood, taken less than 15 days before vaccination. In nucleotides, the CDR3 is TGTGCCAGCCCACTGACAGCCACCGGGGAGCTGTTTTTT. Translated, it gives CASPLTATGELFF.